One and the same sample provided the 2 T cell receptor beta chains below, sequenced in a study of immune evolution from preneoplasia to lung adenocarcinoma. TCRdb's table, derived via immunoSEQ multiplex PCR, lists solely in-frame clones and lacks some. The table has 5,000 to 6,500 clones, about 70% seen once. The sequenced material came from FFPE lung adenocarcinoma in situ tissue. The receptors shown here come from a person aged 55-80 years with lung adenocarcinoma.

This sequence joins TRBV7-8 and TRBJ2-5; 10 nucleotides agree with TRBD2. Germline V gene sequence: CDR1 SGHVS, CDR2 FQNEAQ. J lost 5 bases, V lost 2 bases, and 5 bases had no gene match. This CDR3 comprises 15 residues. CDR3: CASSLKAGGPETQYF. The CDR3 region has the DNA TGTGCCAGCAGCTTAAAAGCGGGGGGGCCTGAGACCCAGTACTTC.

The CDR3 DNA is TGTGCCATCAGTGAGCCCGAAACTCTCACAGATACGCAGTATTTT. Its translation is CAISEPETLTDTQYF. The rearrangement joins TRBV10-3 to TRBJ2-3; D not resolved. CDR1 is ENHRY and CDR2 is SYGVKD in the germline V gene. V shed 2 bases and J shed 2 bases, with 11 bases lying between them. The length of the CDR3 is 15 residues.